This TCR beta chain stems from a study of T-cell reconstitution after alpha-beta-depleted transplantation in children. Study results and limitations: Two months or so post-transplant, alpha-beta T cells reportedly derived from several hundred expanded graft clones. The high TCRbeta diversity at day 60 in some patients came from surviving recipient T cells and thymic progenitors.

This CDR3 has 13 amino acids. V gave up 4 bases and J gave up 6 bases; unmatched junction bases: 9. The V gene's germline CDR1 is DFQATT and CDR2 SNEGSKA (reference sequence). Preparing the TCRbeta library involved the use of unique molecular identifiers. TCRdb fed the PCR reads into MiXCR, producing one record per CDR3 protein. The data show 610,000 or so distinct CDR3 sequences, 25% to 30% seen once. Remarks on this clonotype: Its target is unknown.

The starting material was PBMCs, obtained before TCRalphabeta/CD19-depleted stem cell transplant. The rearrangement joins TRBV20-1 to TRBJ2-7; 7 nucleotides match TRBD2. This sequence originates from a boy younger than two with Wiskott-Aldrich syndrome, due to receive a stem cell transplant. CDR3 sequence reads: CSATLAGAGEQYF. The DNA of the CDR3 is TGCAGTGCTACATTGGCGGGAGCCGGCGAGCAGTACTTC.